A selection of T cell receptor beta chains follows, all from one sample in a study of monozygotic twins with inflammatory bowel disease. From its re-call of the 5' RACE reads, TCRdb lists each CDR3 protein once, without DNA. With 440,000 or so distinct CDR3 sequences in the sample, the ten largest clones hold around 2.5%. Sequenced material: blood. The receptors come from a human donor with ulcerative colitis or Crohn's disease, or a healthy co-twin of an affected twin (not recorded which). Both conserved end residues are part of each CDR3. The order of the fields is J gene, V gene, CDR3 protein.

TRBJ2-7 | TRBV20-1 | CSASGLAGGPQARVNPYEQYF
TRBJ2-1 | TRBV5-6 | CASSPGASIEQFF
TRBJ2-5 | TRBV9 | CASSVDPGGDSQETQYF
TRBJ1-1 | TRBV5-1 | CASSPGEAGEAFF
TRBJ2-1 | TRBV6-1 | CASRGKDQYNEQFF
TRBJ2-1 | TRBV7-2 | CASSSLAGVYNEQFF
TRBJ1-2 | TRBV6-1 | CASRTPLGGFGYTF
TRBJ2-1 | TRBV20-1 | CSASRTSRANEQFF
TRBJ2-7 | TRBV7-2 | CASSASPNLEQYF
TRBJ2-3 | TRBV11-2 | CASSFILTAGGGTSTDTQYF
TRBJ2-3 | TRBV10-3 | CAISQTGLGTDTQYF
TRBJ2-7 | TRBV5-6 | CASSLAPGETYEQYF
TRBJ2-3 | TRBV24-1 | CATSDLATLKQYF
TRBJ2-3 | TRBV30 | CAWSASGGDTQYF
TRBJ2-1 | TRBV5-1 | CASREIAGANEQFF
TRBJ2-3 | TRBV18 | CASSPGQLNTDTQYF
TRBJ2-5 | TRBV7-9 | CASDRIGGHPNF
TRBJ1-6 | TRBV7-9 | CASSDDPTGYNSPLHF
TRBJ2-1 | TRBV7-6 | CASSPRVPRVPYNEQFF
TRBJ1-2 | TRBV27 | CASAPGGFYGYTF
TRBJ2-1 | TRBV28 | CASSQGISVDEQFF
TRBJ2-1 | TRBV11-2 | CASSLGTPSYNEQFF
TRBJ1-2 | TRBV6-2/TRBV6-3 | CASSYDRAGGYTF
TRBJ2-3 | TRBV20-1 | CSARDMFRTGVLHDTQYF
TRBJ2-3 | TRBV7-2 | CASSLGAGWTGADTQYF
TRBJ2-1 | TRBV28 | CASTPRGTRNEQFF
TRBJ2-7 | TRBV2 | CASKGGRWIPYEQYF